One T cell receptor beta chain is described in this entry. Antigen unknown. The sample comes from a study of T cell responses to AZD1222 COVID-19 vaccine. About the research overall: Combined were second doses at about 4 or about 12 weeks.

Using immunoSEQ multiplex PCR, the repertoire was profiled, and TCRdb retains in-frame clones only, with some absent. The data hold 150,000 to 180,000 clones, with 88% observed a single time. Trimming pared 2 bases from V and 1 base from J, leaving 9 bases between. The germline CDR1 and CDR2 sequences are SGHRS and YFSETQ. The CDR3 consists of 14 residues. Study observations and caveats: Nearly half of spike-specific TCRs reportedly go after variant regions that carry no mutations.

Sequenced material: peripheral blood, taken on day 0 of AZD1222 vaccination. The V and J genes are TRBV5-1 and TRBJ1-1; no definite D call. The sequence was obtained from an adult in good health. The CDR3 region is CASSLARQNTEAFF. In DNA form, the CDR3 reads TGCGCCAGCAGCTTAGCCAGGCAGAACACTGAAGCTTTCTTT.